One and the same sample provided the 19 T cell receptor beta chains below, sequenced in a study of cytomegalovirus exposure and HLA in healthy donors. Vbeta (60) and Jbeta (13) primers were used in the PCR. Profiled with immunoSEQ multiplex PCR; TCRdb holds only in-frame clones, not every one. The sample holds about 190,000 clones, approximately 78% seen once. The material sequenced was PBMCs. The receptors stem from a woman in her twenties or thirties in good health and CMV-seropositive.

The V gene is TRBV5-1, the J gene TRBJ2-7; the match to TRBD2 covers 12 bases. The germline V gene has CDR1 SGHRS and CDR2 YFSETQ. The V segment lost 2 bases and the J segment 3 bases; nucleotides outside the gene matches: 3. The length of the CDR3 is 15 residues. The CDR3 DNA is TGCGCCAGCAGCTTAGGACTAGCGGGATTCTACGAGCAGTACTTC. Its translation is CASSLGLAGFYEQYF.

The rearrangement links TRBV13 to TRBJ1-3, with 8 bases aligning to TRBD1. Germline assignment: CDR1 PRHDT and CDR2 FYEKMQ (reference sequence). The CDR3 sequence is 14 residues long. The ends lost 5 bases at V and 2 bases at J; junction bases unmatched: 2. CDR3 residues: CASSRTGTGNTIYF. The CDR3 DNA is TGTGCCAGCAGCAGGACAGGGACTGGAAACACCATATATTTT. Based on the CDR3 plus reference TRBV13 and TRBJ1-3, the full variable domain is AAGVIQSPRHLIKEKRETATLKCYPIPRHDTVYWYQQGPGQDPQFLISFYEKMQSDKGSIPDRFSAQQFSDYHSELNMSSLELGDSALYFCASSRTGTGNTIYFGEGSWLTVV.

The chain joins TRBV6-5 to TRBJ2-1; 10 bases match TRBD1. With 4 bases clipped from V and 8 bases from J, the junction kept 8 bases outside the gene matches. CDR3 length: 15 residues. CDR1 is MNHEY, CDR2 SVGAGI, per germline. CDR3 DNA: TGTGCCAGCAGTTTAGACAGGGGGCAAAGCGATGAGCAGTTCTTC. Residues: CASSLDRGQSDEQFF.

In DNA form, the CDR3 reads TGTGCCAGCAGGGGAGGGGCAGATACGCAGTATTTT. It codes for CASRGGADTQYF. V is TRBV2 and J is TRBJ2-3; TRBD2 agrees at 7 bases. The CDR3 runs 12 residues. The germline V gene encodes CDR1 SNHLY and CDR2 FYNNEI. J lost 4 bases, V lost 6 bases, and 1 base had no gene match.

The chain links TRBV18 to TRBJ1-1, with TRBD1 matching over 8 bases. CDR1 is KGHSH and CDR2 is LQKENI in the germline V gene. The V and J ends lost 0 bases and 0 bases, in that order; junction bases with no gene match: 6. The CDR3 spans 17 residues. The CDR3: CASSPPFFRGLNTEAFF. CDR3 nucleotides: TGTGCCAGCTCACCACCTTTTTTCAGGGGGCTGAACACTGAAGCTTTCTTT.

The chain couples TRBV5-1 to TRBJ2-1; D unresolved. Germline V gene data show CDR1 as SGHRS and CDR2 as YFSETQ. V shed 2 bases and J shed 7 bases, with 13 bases lying between them. This CDR3 spans 14 amino acids. The CDR3 protein is CASSFAGSWNEQFF. The DNA for the CDR3 is TGCGCCAGCAGCTTCGCAGGATCGTGGAATGAGCAGTTCTTC.

The rearrangement links TRBV28 to TRBJ2-1; 9 nucleotides align to TRBD2. Germline-derived CDR1 and CDR2 are MDHEN and SYDVKM. CDR3 length equals 17 residues. With V trimmed by 3 bases and J by 9 bases, 15 bases remained unmatched. CDR3 DNA sequence: TGTGCCAGCAGTTTGCCTTGGGTGGCGGGGGGGCCAGGTGAGCAGTTCTTC. This translates into CASSLPWVAGGPGEQFF.

The chain carries TRBV18 and TRBJ2-3, with 7 positions matching TRBD2. The CDR3 consists of 16 residues. The V gene's germline CDR1 is KGHSH and CDR2 LQKENI. J gave up 3 bases and V 1 base, and 7 bases lay outside the gene matches. The DNA for the CDR3 is TGTGCCAGCTCACCACTCGCAGCGGGGTCGACAGATACGCAGTATTTT. This gives the protein CASSPLAAGSTDTQYF.

V gene TRBV5-1 combines with J gene TRBJ2-3; 9 nucleotides match TRBD1. Germline CDR1 and CDR2: SGHRS and YFSETQ. The CDR3 has 14 amino acids. The J segment lost 4 bases and the V segment lost 2 bases, leaving 2 bases of the junction unmatched. In DNA, the CDR3 is TGCGCCAGCAGCTTAGGGACAGGGCCAGATACGCAGTATTTT. Residues: CASSLGTGPDTQYF.

The V and J genes are TRBV2 and TRBJ2-5; TRBD2 matches 10 bases. The junction had 7 bases not matched to a gene; V was cut back by 6 bases and J by 3 bases. CDR3 size: 15 residues. Per germline, CDR1 SNHLY and CDR2 FYNNEI. The CDR3 sequence: CASRTLLAGEETQYF. The CDR3 nucleotides read TGTGCCAGCAGAACCCTTCTAGCGGGGGAAGAGACCCAGTACTTC.

This clone was detected a few times. The chain is built from TRBV5-4 and TRBJ2-3, with 9 positions matching TRBD1. With V trimmed by 4 bases and J by 1 base, 4 bases remained unmatched. The CDR3 totals 15 residues. Looked up from germline, CDR1 is SGHNT and CDR2 is YYREEE (reference sequence). CDR3 protein: CASSARTGGTDTQYF. CDR3 bases: TGTGCCAGCAGCGCGCGGACAGGGGGCACAGATACGCAGTATTTT.

V and J are TRBV4-1 and TRBJ2-5, with D possibly TRBD1 on 6 matching bases. Trimming stripped 0 bases from V and 1 base from J, with 12 bases between. The CDR3 is 16 amino acids. Per the germline V gene, CDR1 is MGHRA and CDR2 is YSYEKL. CDR3: CASSQEGTPRQETQYF. As DNA, the CDR3 is TGCGCCAGCAGCCAAGAAGGGACACCGCGCCAAGAGACCCAGTACTTC.

The table lists this clone with a count of one. The chain links TRBV7-9 to TRBJ2-1; 8 positions match TRBD1. Trimming cost V 1 base and J 5 bases; bases outside gene matches: 4. The CDR3 consists of 15 residues. CDR1 SEHNR and CDR2 FQNEAQ come from the germline V gene (reference sequence). Here the CDR3 DNA reads TGTGCCAGCAGCTTAGACGGGACAGGAAACAATGAGCAGTTCTTC. Protein sequence: CASSLDGTGNNEQFF.

CDR3 DNA sequence: TGTGCCAGCAGGGACCCGAGACTACGAAACACCATATATTTT. This sequence encodes CASRDPRLRNTIYF. The rearrangement joins TRBV2 to TRBJ1-3, with D unclear. This CDR3 region has 14 residues. V was shortened by 6 bases and J by 5 bases, with 14 bases between the two germline ends. CDR1 and CDR2 (germline): SNHLY, FYNNEI.

The chain joins TRBV5-1 to TRBJ2-2; 12 bases fit TRBD2. Looked up from germline, CDR1 is SGHRS and CDR2 is YFSETQ. V shed 4 bases and J 1 base; nucleotides not matched to a gene: 2. The CDR3 extends over 16 amino acids. As DNA, the CDR3 is TGCGCCAGCAGCCAGGGACTAGCGGGGAACACCGGGGAGCTGTTTTTT. Its translation is CASSQGLAGNTGELFF.

J is TRBJ1-4 and V is TRBV9, with unresolved D. The CDR3 contains 16 residues. V shed 3 bases and J shed 0 bases, with 12 bases lying between them. CDR1 SGDLS and CDR2 YYNGEE come from the germline V gene. DNA for the CDR3: TGTGCCAGCAGCGACGGGATGGTCGCAACTAATGAAAAACTGTTTTTT. It is translated as CASSDGMVATNEKLFF.

This clone has only a few counts. The chain carries TRBV14 and TRBJ1-6, with TRBD1 as a possible D gene (5 bases). CDR1 SGHDN and CDR2 FVKESK come from the germline V gene. This CDR3 region has 15 residues. V lost 0 bases, J lost 5 bases, and 8 bases lay in between. The CDR3 nucleotides are TGTGCCAGCAGCCAAGATCGGGGGAATAATTCACCCCTCCACTTT. As protein: CASSQDRGNNSPLHF.

The gene calls are TRBV28 and TRBJ1-2, with D possibly being TRBD1 (5 bases). The germline V gene encodes CDR1 MDHEN and CDR2 SYDVKM. With 6 bases removed from V and 3 bases from J, the gap between germline ends came to 11 bases. This CDR3 is built from 13 residues. The CDR3: CASSLDSHYGYTF. CDR3 DNA: TGTGCCAGCAGCTTAGACAGCCACTATGGCTACACCTTC.

The chain is built from TRBV7-9 and TRBJ2-3, with D perhaps matching TRBD1 (6 bases). CDR1 and CDR2 from the germline V gene are SEHNR and FQNEAQ (reference sequence). This CDR3 has 15 residues. Trimming took 0 bases from V and 4 from J, leaving 11 bases between them. CDR3 DNA: TGTGCCAGCAGCTTAGCCAGGGGTGGGGCAGATACGCAGTATTTT. The encoded protein is CASSLARGGADTQYF.